The clone carrying this T cell receptor beta chain was detected a few times. Its antigen is not identified. Sequencing used immunoSEQ multiplex PCR; TCRdb keeps in-frame clones, though not all of them. The sample yields about 5,300 clones, nearly 90% seen once. Per germline, CDR1 MNHEY and CDR2 SVGAGI. This CDR3 is 15 amino acids long. Between the trimmed V and J ends, which lost 6 bases and 4 bases, there was a span of 17 bases. These data come from a study of immune cell composition in non-small cell lung cancer. Normal lung was sampled as far from the tumour as possible, at least 3 cm. Whole-study results and caveats: Smoking pack-years did not significantly correlate with tumour TCR-beta clonality. Overall clonality, unlike maximal tumour-associated clone frequency, did not predict TIL reactivity. Dominant in vivo tumour-associated clones were not shown to share tumour-reactive sequences. Roughly 80% of squamous and 33% of adenocarcinoma cases had tumour-associated clones >0.5%.

The clonotype was recovered from a human donor with non-small cell lung cancer. Some clones in this sample may be carry-over from other donors' samples. J is TRBJ2-3 and V is TRBV6-5; no definite D call. Sequenced sample: non-adjacent lung tissue. CDR3 nucleotide sequence: TGTGCCAGCAGGCAGTCATCTTCTTCAGCAGATACGCAGTATTTT. As protein: CASRQSSSSADTQYF.